This T cell receptor beta chain was sequenced for a study of human T cells and chemical hapten exposure. The study, taken as a whole, reports: DPC sensitization produced no change in TCRs with frequency above 1 in 1000.

The time point: healthy volunteer bleed at 6 weeks. Total RNA came from unfractionated whole blood. CDR1 SNHLY and CDR2 FYNNEI come from the germline V gene. The V end lost 8 bases, the J end lost 7 bases, and 12 bases lay between the germline ends. The CDR3 has 12 residues. This clonotype was recorded many times. Its cognate antigen is unknown. TCRdb fed the RACE reads into MiXCR, producing one record per CDR3 protein. The profile shows about 80,000 distinct CDR3 sequences, around 9.3% of them singletons. The sequencing input was whole blood. J is TRBJ1-5 and V is TRBV2, with D perhaps matching TRBD1 (6 bases). The receptor comes from a female donor in good health. Some clones in this sample may be carry-over from other donors' samples. CDR3 bases: TGTGCCAGCGATAGGGGGTTGCAGCCCCAGCATTTT. Its protein product is CASDRGLQPQHF.